This is a list of T cell receptor beta chains from one sample in a study of blood T cell repertoires in COVID-19. The repertoire was sequenced with immunoSEQ multiplex PCR; TCRdb's copy has only in-frame clones and lacks some. The sample includes under 200,000 clones, 75% to 90% seen only once; the top ten take about a tenth. The sequenced material came from peripheral blood. These receptors originate from an elderly woman with active or convalescent COVID-19. The CDR3 runs from the conserved cysteine through the conserved F or W. The D gene is left open where the match is weak. Clone size is stated in some rows and not others, as once, few, many or a class when expanded.

j_call clone_size d_call v_call cdr3_nt cdr3_aa
TRBJ1-5 . . TRBV19 TGTGCCAGTAGCCTAGGGGGTAGCAATCAGCCCCAGCATTTT CASSLGGSNQPQHF
TRBJ1-1 few . TRBV30 TGTGCCTGGAGTGATTCGGGTAAGATGAACACTGAAGCTTTCTTT CAWSDSGKMNTEAFF
TRBJ1-2 once . TRBV6-5 TGTGCCACCCTAGGACAAGATAACTATGGCTACACCTTC CATLGQDNYGYTF
TRBJ1-3 . TRBD1 TRBV15 TGTGCCACCAGCAGAGGATCAAATTACAGGGGGCGGGACACCATATATTTT CATSRGSNYRGRDTIYF
TRBJ1-3 . . TRBV7-6 TGTGCCAGCAGCTTACCCCCGACAGGTGGAAACACCATATATTTT CASSLPPTGGNTIYF
TRBJ2-1 . TRBD2 TRBV19 TGTGCCAGTAGTCCTCCCAGGACTAGCGGGACCTACAATGAGCAGTTCTTC CASSPPRTSGTYNEQFF
TRBJ2-5 . TRBD1 TRBV19 TGTGCCAGTAGCCCGACAGGGTCTCAAGAGACCCAGTACTTC CASSPTGSQETQYF
TRBJ2-7 . TRBD2 TRBV10-3 TGTGCCATCAGTGAGGCCGGGACTAGCTCCTACGAGCAGTACTTC CAISEAGTSSYEQYF
TRBJ1-6 . . TRBV6-1 TGTGCCAGCAGTGATTTAGTGGGGGGACGTTCACCCCTCCACTTT CASSDLVGGRSPLHF
TRBJ2-6 . . TRBV5-1 TGCGCCAGCACCATCCCCGGGTCTGGGGCCAACGTCCTGACTTTC CASTIPGSGANVLTF
TRBJ2-2 . TRBD2 TRBV7-8 TGTGCCAGCAGCTTAGGCGGGGGGGCTGCCGGGGAGCTGTTTTTT CASSLGGGAAGELFF
TRBJ1-2 . TRBD1 TRBV2 TGTGCCAGCAGATTGGGACAGGGGGCTGGAGGCTACACCTTC CASRLGQGAGGYTF
TRBJ2-3 . TRBD1 TRBV10-3 TGTGCCATCAGGCCGGGACAGGGGGTTCCAGATACGCAGTATTTT CAIRPGQGVPDTQYF
TRBJ1-4 . . TRBV5-1 TGCGCCAGCTCGTGGGCCACAGGGTCCACTAATGAAAAACTGTTTTTT CASSWATGSTNEKLFF
TRBJ2-1 . TRBD2 TRBV5-1 TGCGCCAGCAGCTCGACTAGCGGGGGGAACAATGAGCAGTTCTTC CASSSTSGGNNEQFF
TRBJ1-5 . . TRBV2 TGTGCCTCCCAGGCGGGGGAGCCTCAGCCCCAGCATTTT CASQAGEPQPQHF
TRBJ2-7 . . TRBV7-2 TGTGCCAGCAGCCGCCCCCCCGCGGGCGCCTACGAGCAGTACTTC CASSRPPAGAYEQYF
TRBJ1-5 . TRBD1 TRBV6-5 TGTGCCAGCAGGGTTGGGCAGGGGGTACAGCCCCAGCATTTT CASRVGQGVQPQHF
TRBJ1-5 . TRBD1 TRBV19 TGTGCCAGTAGGGCCGGGACAGCAAATCAGCCCCAGCATTTT CASRAGTANQPQHF
TRBJ1-4 few . TRBV5-8 TGTGCCAGCAGCTTGCCGACTTTGTTTTTT CASSLPTLFF
TRBJ2-7 . . TRBV5-4 TGTGCCAGCAGCTCTCTGGGGCAGATCTCCTCCTACGAGCAGTACTTC CASSSLGQISSYEQYF
TRBJ1-3 . . TRBV14 TGTGCCAGCAGCCAAGGGCGTGCGGTCACTGGAAACACCATATATTTT CASSQGRAVTGNTIYF
TRBJ2-2 . . TRBV6-4 TGTGCCAGCAGTGAGGAACCCCACCTCAGCGCGAACACCGGGGAGCTGTTTTTT CASSEEPHLSANTGELFF
TRBJ1-1 . TRBD1 TRBV11-1 TGTGCCAGCAGCGCCCCGACAGGGAAGAACACTGAAGCTTTCTTT CASSAPTGKNTEAFF
TRBJ2-3 . TRBD1 TRBV14 TGTGCCAGCAGCCAAGGACAGGGCAGCACAGATACGCAGTATTTT CASSQGQGSTDTQYF
TRBJ2-3 . TRBD1 TRBV6-2/TRBV6-3 TGTGCCAGCAGTTGGGGGACAGCACGATCTCTCACAGATACGCAGTATTTT CASSWGTARSLTDTQYF